These 26 T cell receptor beta chains share one sample of origin, sequenced in a study of blood T cell repertoires in COVID-19 (dated by TCRdb to 2020 to 2021). Library preparation used the immunoSEQ multiplex PCR assay. TCRdb carries this immuneACCESS record with in-frame sequences only. Its versions omit some clonotypes, under half of them owing to an unresolved V gene in the studies checked, with the rest unexplained. The sample has about 260,000 clones on record, about 87% of them singletons. The top ten constitute approximately 1.5% of the sample. Source material: peripheral blood. The receptors originated from a middle-aged woman who had recovered from COVID-19.

The rearrangement joins TRBV12-3 or TRBV12-4 to TRBJ2-2; unclear D gene. The CDR3 consists of 13 residues. V was clipped by 7 bases and J by 6 bases, with 12 bases between them. Here the CDR3 reads CASTVIQAGELFF. The CDR3 nucleotides are TGTGCCAGCACCGTGATTCAGGCCGGGGAGCTGTTTTTT.

The chain carries TRBV30 and TRBJ1-5; D may be TRBD1 (5 bases). The CDR3 runs 13 residues. V was cut by 3 bases and J by 2 bases, with 8 bases left in between. The germline CDR1 and CDR2 sequences are GTSNPN and SVGIG (reference sequence). CDR3 protein: CAWSRVRNQPQHF. Here the CDR3 DNA reads TGTGCCTGGAGCAGGGTCCGCAATCAGCCCCAGCATTTT.

V usage is TRBV9 and J usage is TRBJ2-3, with 9 bases identical to TRBD2. CDR3 length: 16 residues. V lost 6 bases, J lost 2 bases, and 10 bases stayed unmatched. CDR1 and CDR2 from the germline V gene are SGDLS and YYNGEE. CDR3 sequence (DNA): TGTGCCAGCACCTCCGGCGGGGGGGCCATCACAGATACGCAGTATTTT. Its protein product is CASTSGGGAITDTQYF.

The chain combines TRBV23-1 with TRBJ1-5; D is perhaps TRBD1 (6 bases). TRBV23-1 is marked as an open reading frame, function uncertain. V lost 0 bases and J lost 0, with 15 bases in between. The length of the CDR3 is 18 residues. The CDR3 spells CASSQSGLGHLSNQPQHF. CDR3 nucleotides: TGCGCCAGCAGTCAATCCGGATTGGGACACCTTAGCAATCAGCCCCAGCATTTT.

The CDR3 loop is CASSLANPMNTEAFF. CDR3 DNA sequence: TGTGCCAGCAGCTTGGCGAACCCTATGAACACTGAAGCTTTCTTT. The chain has TRBV5-4 and TRBJ1-1; no clear D gene. The V end lost 0 bases, the J end lost 0 bases, and 9 bases lay between the germline ends. CDR3 length equals 15 residues. Per germline, CDR1 SGHNT and CDR2 YYREEE (reference sequence).

The chain links TRBV4-2 to TRBJ1-4; 7 bases match TRBD1. V lost 0 bases to trimming and J lost 10 bases; unmatched junction nucleotides: 8. Germline V gene data show CDR1 as LGHNA and CDR2 as YNFKEQ. The CDR3 has 15 residues. The DNA of the CDR3 is TGTGCCAGCAGCCAAGATAAGGGGGCAGCTGGAAAACTGTTTTTT. Encoded protein: CASSQDKGAAGKLFF.

The V call is TRBV5-1, the J call TRBJ1-4; D gene unclear. V was clipped by 4 bases and J by 0 bases, with 10 bases between them. CDR1 is SGHRS and CDR2 is YFSETQ in the germline V gene. CDR3 length: 15 amino acids. CDR3 loop: CASSPERATNEKLFF. DNA of the CDR3: TGCGCCAGCAGCCCCGAGAGAGCAACTAATGAAAAACTGTTTTTT.

CDR3 loop: CASSLWVGQGEEKLFF. The CDR3 DNA sequence: TGTGCCAGCAGCTTATGGGTGGGGCAGGGGGAAGAAAAACTGTTTTTT. The chain uses TRBV7-9 and TRBJ1-4, with TRBD1 matching over 7 bases. V lost 2 bases, J lost 8 bases, and 11 bases stayed unmatched. Germline V gives CDR1 SEHNR, CDR2 FQNEAQ (reference sequence). This CDR3 spans 16 amino acids.

This clone has at least ten counts. This sequence joins TRBV7-9 and TRBJ1-2; tentative D call: TRBD1 (5 bases). V was shortened by 5 bases and J by 4 bases, with 11 bases between the two germline ends. Germline values: CDR1 SEHNR, CDR2 FQNEAQ (reference sequence). The CDR3 covers 13 residues. The CDR3, as DNA: TGTGCCAGCAGCCCAGGGAGGAGCTATGGCTACACCTTC. Its translation: CASSPGRSYGYTF.

The genes are TRBV5-3 and TRBJ1-1; D is unclear. TRBV5-3 has ORF status, its function being uncertain. V lost 4 bases to trimming and J lost 10 bases, with 17 bases between them. The CDR3 contains 13 residues. This chain's CDR3 is CARSPGSVGRAFF. For the CDR3, the DNA is TGTGCCAGAAGCCCGGGATCGGTAGGGCGAGCTTTCTTT.

The chain has TRBV2 and TRBJ1-2, with D possibly matching TRBD1 (5 bases). The CDR3 spans 14 residues. V lost 5 bases, J lost 5 bases, and 15 bases lay in between. Germline-derived CDR1 and CDR2 are SNHLY and FYNNEI. CDR3 loop: CASSSFGGEYGYTF. The CDR3 DNA reads as TGTGCCAGCAGTTCCTTTGGGGGGGAGTATGGCTACACCTTC.

A single count supports this clone. CDR3 residues: CASSLSYLQDTQYF. In DNA form, the CDR3 reads TGTGCCAGCAGCTTAAGCTACCTTCAAGATACGCAGTATTTT. The V call is TRBV7-9, the J call TRBJ2-3; D uncertain. The germline CDR1 and CDR2 sequences are SEHNR and FQNEAQ (reference sequence). V was cut by 2 bases and J by 5 bases, with 11 bases left in between. This CDR3 spans 14 amino acids.

The chain has TRBV4-3 and TRBJ1-6, with 11 nucleotides matching TRBD1. CDR3 length equals 20 residues. The germline V gene has CDR1 LGHNA and CDR2 YSLEER. The J segment lost 6 bases and the V segment lost 4 bases, leaving 17 bases of the junction unmatched. For the CDR3, the DNA is TGCGCCAGCAGCCGGAAGTACGGGACAGGGGGGTTTTCAGGTAATTCACCCCTCCACTTT. Protein sequence: CASSRKYGTGGFSGNSPLHF.

The rearrangement uses TRBV4-1 and TRBJ1-6; D gene uncertain. Trimming left V 3 bases short and J 8 bases short, with 14 bases between. The CDR3 has 15 amino acids. Germline V lookup: CDR1 MGHRA, CDR2 YSYEKL. The CDR3 sequence is CASSHFGGEDSPLHF. DNA of the CDR3: TGCGCCAGCAGCCATTTTGGCGGGGAGGATTCACCCCTCCACTTT.

The V and J genes are TRBV5-6 and TRBJ1-2, with 8 bases aligning to TRBD1. V lost 0 bases, J lost 6 bases, and 4 bases stayed unmatched. The CDR3 contains 14 residues. Germline values: CDR1 SGHDT, CDR2 YYEEEE. As DNA, the CDR3 is TGTGCCAGCAGCTTGGCAGGGACAGGACATGGCTACACCTTC. Amino acid sequence: CASSLAGTGHGYTF.

The V call is TRBV18, the J call TRBJ2-3; the match to TRBD1 covers 8 bases. Germline V gives CDR1 KGHSH, CDR2 LQKENI. V was pared by 1 base and J by 4 bases, with 7 bases of the junction left unmatched. The CDR3 runs to 16 residues. As DNA, the CDR3 is TGTGCCAGCTCACCACTCGGACAGGGCATTTCAGATACGCAGTATTTT. It specifies CASSPLGQGISDTQYF.

As to this clone: The identical CDR3 is also encoded by other nucleotide sequences in the sample. The chain employs TRBV5-1 and TRBJ1-5; 7 bases fit TRBD1. The trim removed 4 bases at V and 2 bases at J, leaving 3 bases unmatched. The germline V gene encodes CDR1 SGHRS and CDR2 YFSETQ. This CDR3 spans 14 amino acids. CDR3 protein: CASSTGQGNQPQHF. DNA of the CDR3: TGCGCCAGCAGCACAGGACAGGGCAATCAGCCCCAGCATTTT. The whole variable domain, remainder taken from reference TRBV5-1 and TRBJ1-5, is KAGVTQTPRYLIKTRGQQVTLSCSPISGHRSVSWYQQTPGQGLQFLFEYFSETQRNKGNFPGRFSGRQFSNSRSEMNVSTLELGDSALYLCASSTGQGNQPQHFGDGTRLSIL.

The V gene is TRBV6-2 or TRBV6-3, the J gene TRBJ2-7, with D possibly being TRBD2 (5 bases). V was shortened by 5 bases and J by 5 bases, with 16 bases between the two germline ends. CDR1 and CDR2 from the germline V gene are MNHEY and SVGEGT. The CDR3 consists of 14 residues. The CDR3: CASSPYSEADEQYF. For the CDR3, the DNA is TGTGCCAGCAGTCCCTATTCGGAGGCGGACGAGCAGTACTTC.

The gene calls are TRBV5-1 and TRBJ2-1; the match to TRBD2 covers 13 bases. The J segment lost 9 bases and the V segment lost 0 bases, leaving 6 bases of the junction unmatched. This CDR3 contains 16 residues. Germline CDR1 and CDR2: SGHRS and YFSETQ. The CDR3 bases are TGCGCCAGCAGCTTGGGTACTAGCGGGGGGGCCTTTGAGCAGTTCTTC. Its translation is CASSLGTSGGAFEQFF.

The J gene is TRBJ2-2, the V gene TRBV5-1, with TRBD2 matching 12 bases. This CDR3 comprises 17 residues. Germline V gene lookup returns CDR1 SGHRS and CDR2 YFSETQ. Trimming at V came to 4 bases and at J to 7 bases, leaving 11 bases not matched to a gene. The CDR3 is CASSQGLAGMPGGELFF. As DNA, the CDR3 is TGCGCCAGCAGCCAGGGACTAGCGGGTATGCCCGGCGGGGAGCTGTTTTTT.

This chain joins TRBV5-6 and TRBJ1-2; 10 nucleotides align to TRBD1. The CDR3 sequence is 15 residues long. V lost 3 bases and J lost 4; bases outside the gene matches: 6. Germline assignment: CDR1 SGHDT and CDR2 YYEEEE. In DNA, the CDR3 is TGTGCCAGCAGCTCCGGGACAGGGGTTCTCTATGGCTACACCTTC. Its translation: CASSSGTGVLYGYTF.

V and J are TRBV15 and TRBJ1-1; a possible D gene is TRBD1 (5 bases). CDR1 LNHNV and CDR2 YYDKDF come from the germline V gene (reference sequence). This CDR3 is 13 amino acids long. Trimming removed 0 bases from V and 10 bases from J, with 12 bases in between. DNA of the CDR3: TGTGCCACCAGCAGAGAAGTTCTCGGGGGAGCTTTCTTT. Translation: CATSREVLGGAFF. The whole variable domain, remainder taken from reference TRBV15 and TRBJ1-1, is DAMVIQNPRYQVTQFGKPVTLSCSQTLNHNVMYWYQQKSSQAPKLLFHYYDKDFNNEADTPDNFQSRRPNTSFCFLDIRSPGLGDTAMYLCATSREVLGGAFFGQGTRLTVV.

The chain links TRBV3-1 (or the pseudogene TRBV3-2) to TRBJ1-1; D not resolved. The V gene lost 1 base and the J gene lost 0 bases, with 12 bases spanning the gap. The CDR3 runs 16 residues. Germline CDR1 reads LGHDT; CDR2 reads YNNKEL (reference sequence). The chain's CDR3 is CASSQGLALMNTEAFF. The CDR3 nucleotides are TGTGCCAGCAGCCAAGGATTAGCGCTAATGAACACTGAAGCTTTCTTT.

V usage is TRBV4-3 and J usage is TRBJ1-4; 7 bases are a match to TRBD1. V was clipped by 4 bases and J by 6 bases; unmatched bases: 2. Germline loops: CDR1 LGHNA, CDR2 YSLEER. The CDR3 is 13 residues long. This CDR3 reads CASSRGQHEKLFF. Written as DNA, the CDR3 is TGCGCCAGCAGCCGGGGACAGCATGAAAAACTGTTTTTT.

The CDR3 DNA reads TGTGCCAGCAGCAGGCCCCGGGACACCATATATTTT. Translating gives CASSRPRDTIYF. V is TRBV5-6 and J is TRBJ1-3; D is undetermined. Trimming stripped 4 bases from V and 8 bases from J, with 10 bases between. Germline V gives CDR1 SGHDT, CDR2 YYEEEE. CDR3 length: 12 residues.

This chain joins TRBV19 and TRBJ1-2, with D tentatively TRBD1 (5 bases). The V gene's germline CDR1 is LNHDA and CDR2 SQIVND (reference sequence). The CDR3 contains 13 residues. V lost 3 bases, J lost 8 bases, and 13 bases lay in between. Here the CDR3 reads CASSMGRGGGYTF. The CDR3 DNA follows: TGTGCCAGTAGTATGGGGAGGGGAGGAGGCTACACCTTC.